This T cell receptor beta chain was sequenced during a study of blood T cell repertoires in COVID-19. Study overall: Italy, Spain and the United States were the sources of the convalescent and acute COVID-19 samples.

Germline lookup yields CDR1 SGHTS and CDR2 YDEGEE. CDR3 length equals 13 residues. Trimming cost V 5 bases and J 3 bases, with 12 bases left between them. Per the original methods: How many nucleated cells were present was estimated from reference gene primer amplification. Only in-frame clones appear in the TCRdb table, and some are missing; sequencing was by immunoSEQ multiplex PCR. V, J and clone size were drawn from that table, and D and trimming were deduced from the DNA. The sample lists about 180,000 clones; about 81% were seen once. The chain couples TRBV5-8 to TRBJ2-7, with D possibly being TRBD1 (5 bases). The clonotype originates from a woman aged 80 or over with COVID-19, enrolled during active disease. Sequencing input: peripheral blood. The CDR3 DNA is TGTGCCAGCAGACCTACAGGAAACTACGAGCAGTACTTC. This encodes CASRPTGNYEQYF.